This T cell receptor (beta chain) appears in the sequencing data of a study of blood T cells in healthy people across ages. Study findings and constraints: The donors' CMV status was not determined, possibly confounding changes in expanded clonotypes.

A note on this clonotype: Its antigen remains unknown.

Germline V CDR1 and CDR2: SNHLY, FYNNEI. This CDR3 comprises 15 residues. Germline trimming cut 8 bases from V and 4 bases from J; bases unmatched to any gene: 8. Next came a second PCR, run for about 7 to 12 cycles, which used a sample-barcoded 5' primer along with a J-beta primer mix. TCRdb reprocessed the 5' RACE reads with MiXCR, giving one entry per CDR3 protein. This table has hundreds of thousands of distinct CDR3 sequences, over 20% appearing once. The TCR was taken from a man between 65 and 85 years old in good health. The chain joins TRBV2 to TRBJ1-4; 9 bases line up with TRBD1. The material sequenced was blood. CDR3 in DNA: TGTGCCAGCCGGGGACAGGGCGGTTTTAATGAAAAACTGTTTTTT. Its translation is CASRGQGGFNEKLFF. Full variable domain (rest looked up from reference TRBV2 and TRBJ1-4): EPEVTQTPSHQVTQMGQEVILRCVPISNHLYFYWYRQILGQKVEFLVSFYNNEISEKSEIFDDQFSVERPDGSNFTLKIRSTKLEDSAMYFCASRGQGGFNEKLFFGSGTQLSVL.